This T cell receptor beta chain stems from a study of T-cell reconstitution after alpha-beta-depleted transplantation in children (dated by TCRdb to between 2015 and 2016). Some background on the complete study: T-cell immune reconstitution after TCRalphabeta/CD19-depleted allogeneic hematopoietic cell transplantation in children was quantitatively tracked in the study by means of TCR repertoire profiling.

The CDR3 covers 13 residues, taking in both the cysteine and the phenylalanine. Only the CDR3 DNA stays, 39 bases, in frame from base 1. Sequences DFQATT (CDR1) and SNEGSKA (CDR2) are obtained from the germline V gene (reference sequence). Deletion took 3 bases off V and 3 bases off J, with a span of 12 bases between the germline ends. With respect to this clonotype: Its antigen remains undetermined. No base-level quality is on record; no much larger clone is a single base apart.

Library creation used PCR. The listed sequencing device is Illumina HiSeq 2500. TCR library preparation used molecular barcoding, with unique molecular identifiers applied to normalize quantification of the TCRbeta repertoire. The public reads were quality trimmed at Q25 with fastp and then assembled into clones with MiXCR by TCRdb, keeping productive beta chains. Under each unique CDR3 protein, matching rows form one entry showing the most common genes and DNA. The sample table contains 190,000 or so distinct CDR3 sequences; only one count was recorded for just over 14% of them. The top ten constitute roughly 13% of the sample.

The sequences come from PBMCs from the stem cell graft donor, collected from the stem cell graft. The chain employs TRBV20-1 and TRBJ2-7, with the D gene not confidently named. The sequence derives from a human donor who donated a stem cell graft to a child with acute lymphoblastic leukemia. The sequence in DNA is TGCAGTGCTAGCAGTGGACGAAACTACGAGCAGTACTTC. It is translated as CSASSGRNYEQYF.